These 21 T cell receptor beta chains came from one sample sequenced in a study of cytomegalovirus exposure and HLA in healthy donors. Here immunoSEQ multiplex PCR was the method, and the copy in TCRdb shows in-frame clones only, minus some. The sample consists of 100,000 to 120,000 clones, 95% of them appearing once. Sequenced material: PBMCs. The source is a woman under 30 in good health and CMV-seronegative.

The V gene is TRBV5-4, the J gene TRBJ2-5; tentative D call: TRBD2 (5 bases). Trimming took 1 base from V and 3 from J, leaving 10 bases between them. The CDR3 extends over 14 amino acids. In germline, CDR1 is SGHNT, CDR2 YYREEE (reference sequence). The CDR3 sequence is CASSLWTEEETQYF. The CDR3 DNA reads TGTGCCAGCAGCTTGTGGACGGAGGAAGAGACCCAGTACTTC.

CDR3 DNA: TGTGCCAGCAGGGGGGGACAGGGGGGTTCAAGGATCCATGAGCAGTTCTTC. Translation gives CASRGGQGGSRIHEQFF. The chain combines TRBV28 with TRBJ2-1; 11 bases line up with TRBD1. Germline loops: CDR1 MDHEN, CDR2 SYDVKM. V shed 6 bases and J 8 bases; nucleotides not matched to a gene: 15. This CDR3 spans 17 amino acids.

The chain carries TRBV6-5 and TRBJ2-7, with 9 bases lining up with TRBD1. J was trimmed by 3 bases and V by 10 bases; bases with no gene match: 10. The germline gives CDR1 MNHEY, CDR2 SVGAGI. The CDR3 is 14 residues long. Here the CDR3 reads CATHRGPGGYEQYF. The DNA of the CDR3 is TGTGCCACCCACAGGGGGCCAGGAGGCTACGAGCAGTACTTC.

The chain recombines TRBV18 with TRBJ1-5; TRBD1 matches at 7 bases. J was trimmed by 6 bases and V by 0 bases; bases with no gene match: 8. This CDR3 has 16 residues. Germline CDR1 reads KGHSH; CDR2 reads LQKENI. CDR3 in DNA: TGTGCCAGCTCACCACCCGGCAGGGGGATGGGTCAGCCCCAGCATTTT. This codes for CASSPPGRGMGQPQHF.

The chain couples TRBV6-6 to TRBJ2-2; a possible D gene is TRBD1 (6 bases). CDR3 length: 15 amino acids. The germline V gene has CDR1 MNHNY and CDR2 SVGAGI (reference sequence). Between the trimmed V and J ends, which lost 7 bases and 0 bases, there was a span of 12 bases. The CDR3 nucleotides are TGTGCCAGCAAATCCGGGACACCGAACACCGGGGAGCTGTTTTTT. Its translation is CASKSGTPNTGELFF.

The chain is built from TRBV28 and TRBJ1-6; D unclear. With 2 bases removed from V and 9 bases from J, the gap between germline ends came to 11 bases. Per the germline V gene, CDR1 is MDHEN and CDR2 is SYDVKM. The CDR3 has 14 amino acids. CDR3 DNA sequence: TGTGCCAGCAGTTTACTTAGTCGGGTTTCACCCCTCCACTTT. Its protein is CASSLLSRVSPLHF.

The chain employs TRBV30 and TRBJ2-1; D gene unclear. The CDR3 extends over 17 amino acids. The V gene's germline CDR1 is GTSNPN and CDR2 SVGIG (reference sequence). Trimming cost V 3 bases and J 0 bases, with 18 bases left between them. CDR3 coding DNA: TGTGCCTGGAGCGTCGGTGTCGCGGTGAGCTCCTACAATGAGCAGTTCTTC. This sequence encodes CAWSVGVAVSSYNEQFF.

CDR3 nucleotides: TGTGCCAGCAGCTTAGGGGTAGGCGGGGGGGACAATGAGCAGTTCTTC. This gives the protein CASSLGVGGGDNEQFF. The chain employs TRBV7-9 and TRBJ2-1, with 9 bases matching TRBD2. Germline trimming cut 1 base from V and 5 bases from J; bases unmatched to any gene: 6. Germline V gene lookup returns CDR1 SEHNR and CDR2 FQNEAQ (reference sequence). CDR3 length equals 16 residues.

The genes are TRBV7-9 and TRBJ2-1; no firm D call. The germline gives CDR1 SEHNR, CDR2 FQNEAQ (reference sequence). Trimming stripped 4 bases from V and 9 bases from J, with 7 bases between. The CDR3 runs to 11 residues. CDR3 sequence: CASSWPVEQFF. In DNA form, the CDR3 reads TGTGCCAGCAGCTGGCCTGTTGAGCAGTTCTTC.

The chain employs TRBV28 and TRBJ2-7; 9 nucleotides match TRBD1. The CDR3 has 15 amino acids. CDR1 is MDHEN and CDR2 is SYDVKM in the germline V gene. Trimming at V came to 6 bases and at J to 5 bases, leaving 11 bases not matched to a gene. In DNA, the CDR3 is TGTGCCAGCAGCAGTGCCGGGACAGGGTACCACGAGCAGTACTTC. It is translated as CASSSAGTGYHEQYF.

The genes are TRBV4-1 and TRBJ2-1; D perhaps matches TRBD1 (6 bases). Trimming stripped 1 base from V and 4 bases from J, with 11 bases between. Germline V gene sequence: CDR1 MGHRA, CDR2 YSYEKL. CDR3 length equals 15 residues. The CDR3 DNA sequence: TGCGCCAGCAGCCAAGCCCGGGACATTTACAATGAGCAGTTCTTC. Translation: CASSQARDIYNEQFF.

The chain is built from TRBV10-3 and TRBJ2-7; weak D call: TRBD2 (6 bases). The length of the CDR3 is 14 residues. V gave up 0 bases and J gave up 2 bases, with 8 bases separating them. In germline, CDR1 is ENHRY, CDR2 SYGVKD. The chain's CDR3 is CAISESSGAYEQYF. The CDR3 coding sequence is TGTGCCATCAGTGAGTCGTCGGGGGCCTACGAGCAGTACTTC.

The CDR3 DNA sequence: TGTGCCAGCTCACCAGAAGGACAGGGGGGTCTTGGCTACACCTTC. Amino acid sequence: CASSPEGQGGLGYTF. This chain uses TRBV18 with TRBJ1-2; 10 bases map to TRBD1. Looked up from germline, CDR1 is KGHSH and CDR2 is LQKENI. CDR3 size: 15 residues. The J segment lost 7 bases and the V segment lost 2 bases, leaving 7 bases of the junction unmatched. Drawing the rest from reference TRBV18 and TRBJ1-2, the complete variable domain is NAGVMQNPRHLVRRRGQEARLRCSPMKGHSHVYWYRQLPEEGLKFMVYLQKENIIDESGMPKERFSAEFPKEGPSILRIQQVVRGDSAAYFCASSPEGQGGLGYTFGSGTRLTVV.

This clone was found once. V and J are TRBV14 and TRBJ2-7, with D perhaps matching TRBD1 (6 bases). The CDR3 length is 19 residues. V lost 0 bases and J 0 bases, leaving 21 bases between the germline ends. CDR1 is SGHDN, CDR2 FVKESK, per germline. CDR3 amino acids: CASSQDSVRRQVNSYEQYF. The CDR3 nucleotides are TGTGCCAGCAGCCAAGATTCGGTTAGGCGACAGGTGAACTCCTACGAGCAGTACTTC.

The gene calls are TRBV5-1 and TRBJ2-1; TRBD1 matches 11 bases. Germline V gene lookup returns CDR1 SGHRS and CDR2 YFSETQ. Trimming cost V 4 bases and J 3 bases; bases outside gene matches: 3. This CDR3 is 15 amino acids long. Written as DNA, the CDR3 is TGCGCCAGCAGCCACGGGACAGGGGGCTACAATGAGCAGTTCTTC. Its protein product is CASSHGTGGYNEQFF.

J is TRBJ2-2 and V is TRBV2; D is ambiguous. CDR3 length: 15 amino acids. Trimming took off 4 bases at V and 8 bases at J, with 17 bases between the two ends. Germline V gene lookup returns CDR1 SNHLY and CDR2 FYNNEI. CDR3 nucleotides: TGTGCCAGCAGTGCGGATTCAAGTCGCGGAGGGGAGCTGTTTTTT. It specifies CASSADSSRGGELFF.

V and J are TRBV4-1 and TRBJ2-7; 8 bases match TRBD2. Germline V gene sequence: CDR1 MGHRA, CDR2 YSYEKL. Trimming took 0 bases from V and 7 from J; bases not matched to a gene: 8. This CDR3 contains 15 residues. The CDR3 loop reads CASSQDRLAPREQYF. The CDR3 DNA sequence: TGCGCCAGCAGCCAAGATCGACTAGCGCCCCGAGAGCAGTACTTC.

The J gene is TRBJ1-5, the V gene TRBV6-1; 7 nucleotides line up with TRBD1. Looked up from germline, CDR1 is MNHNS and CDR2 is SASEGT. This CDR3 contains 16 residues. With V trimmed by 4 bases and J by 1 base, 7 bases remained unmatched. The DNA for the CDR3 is TGTGCCAGCAGTGCCGGTAGACAGGGAAGCAATCAGCCCCAGCATTTT. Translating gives CASSAGRQGSNQPQHF.

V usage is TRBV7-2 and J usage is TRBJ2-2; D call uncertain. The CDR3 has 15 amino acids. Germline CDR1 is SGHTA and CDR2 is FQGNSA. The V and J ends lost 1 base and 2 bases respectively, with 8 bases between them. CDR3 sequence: CASSLGPTNTGELFF. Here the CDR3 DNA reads TGTGCCAGCAGCTTAGGACCGACAAACACCGGGGAGCTGTTTTTT.

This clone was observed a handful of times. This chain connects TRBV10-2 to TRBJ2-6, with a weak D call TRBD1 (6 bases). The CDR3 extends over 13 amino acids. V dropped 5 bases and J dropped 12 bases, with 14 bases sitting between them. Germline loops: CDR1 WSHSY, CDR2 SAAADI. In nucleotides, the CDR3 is TGCGCCAGCAGTTCCTCCGACAGGTTCGTCCTGACTTTC. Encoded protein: CASSSSDRFVLTF.

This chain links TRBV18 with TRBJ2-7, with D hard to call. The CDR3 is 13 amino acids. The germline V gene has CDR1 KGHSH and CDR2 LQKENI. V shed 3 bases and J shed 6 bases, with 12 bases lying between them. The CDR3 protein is CASSPTTVSEQYF. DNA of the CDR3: TGTGCCAGCTCACCTACCACTGTCTCCGAGCAGTACTTC.